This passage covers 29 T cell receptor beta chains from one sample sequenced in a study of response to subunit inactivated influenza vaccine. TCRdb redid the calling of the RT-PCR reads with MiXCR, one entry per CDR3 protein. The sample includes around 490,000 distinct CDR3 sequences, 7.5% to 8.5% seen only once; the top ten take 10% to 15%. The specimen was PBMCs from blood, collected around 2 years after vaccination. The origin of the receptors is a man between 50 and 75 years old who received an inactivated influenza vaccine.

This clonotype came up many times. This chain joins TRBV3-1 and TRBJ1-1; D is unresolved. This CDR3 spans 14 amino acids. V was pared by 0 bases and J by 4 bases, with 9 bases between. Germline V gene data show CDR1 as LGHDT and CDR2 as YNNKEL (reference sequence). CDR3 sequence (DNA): TGTGCCAGCAGCCAAGATCGGGGTACCACTGAAGCTTTCTTT. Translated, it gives CASSQDRGTTEAFF.

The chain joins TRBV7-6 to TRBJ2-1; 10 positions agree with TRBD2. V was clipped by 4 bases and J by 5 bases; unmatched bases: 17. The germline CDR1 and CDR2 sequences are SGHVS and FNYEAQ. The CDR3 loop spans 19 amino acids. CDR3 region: CASSSPRGSLAGVNNEQFF. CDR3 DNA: TGTGCCAGCAGCTCTCCGAGAGGTAGTCTAGCGGGAGTAAACAATGAGCAGTTCTTC.

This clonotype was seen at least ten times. The CDR3 bases are TGTGCCAGCAGCCCCCCCTCCAGCTATAGAGCTTTCTTT. As protein: CASSPPSSYRAFF. This chain uses TRBV7-2 with TRBJ1-1; no firm D call. V gave up 5 bases and J gave up 10 bases, with 17 bases separating them. Germline CDR1 and CDR2: SGHTA and FQGNSA. The CDR3 sequence is 13 residues long. Combining the CDR3 with reference TRBV7-2 and TRBJ1-1 gives the whole variable domain GAGVSQSPSNKVTEKGKDVELRCDPISGHTALYWYRQSLGQGLEFLIYFQGNSAPDKSGLPSDRFSAERTGGSVSTLTIQRTQQEDSAVYLCASSPPSSYRAFFGQGTRLTVV.

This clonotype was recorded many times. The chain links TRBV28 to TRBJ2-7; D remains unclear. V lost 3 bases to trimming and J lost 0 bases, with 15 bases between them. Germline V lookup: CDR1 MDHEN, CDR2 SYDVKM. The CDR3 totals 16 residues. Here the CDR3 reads CASSFPLVLSSYEQYF. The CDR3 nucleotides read TGTGCCAGCAGTTTCCCTTTAGTGCTCAGCTCCTACGAGCAGTACTTC.

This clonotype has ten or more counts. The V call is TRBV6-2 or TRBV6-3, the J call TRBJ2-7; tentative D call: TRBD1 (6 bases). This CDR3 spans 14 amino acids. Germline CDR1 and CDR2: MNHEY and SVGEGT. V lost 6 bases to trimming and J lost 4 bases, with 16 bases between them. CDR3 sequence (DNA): TGTGCCAGCAGCCGACAGGACGGCTGGTACGAGCAGTACTTC. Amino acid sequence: CASSRQDGWYEQYF.

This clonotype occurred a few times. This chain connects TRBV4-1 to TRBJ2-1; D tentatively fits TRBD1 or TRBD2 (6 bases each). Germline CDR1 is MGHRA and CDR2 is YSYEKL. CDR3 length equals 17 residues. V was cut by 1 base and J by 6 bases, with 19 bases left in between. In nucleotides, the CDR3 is TGCGCCAGCAGCCAAGCGTTTGGGACGGGGGCGCTCAATGAGCAGTTCTTC. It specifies CASSQAFGTGALNEQFF.

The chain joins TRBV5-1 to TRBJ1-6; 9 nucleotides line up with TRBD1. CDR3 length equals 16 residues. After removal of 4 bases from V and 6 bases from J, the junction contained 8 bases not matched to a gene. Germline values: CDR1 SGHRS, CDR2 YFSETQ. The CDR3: CASSRGQGESNSPLHF. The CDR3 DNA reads TGCGCCAGCAGCAGGGGACAGGGTGAAAGTAATTCACCCCTCCACTTT.

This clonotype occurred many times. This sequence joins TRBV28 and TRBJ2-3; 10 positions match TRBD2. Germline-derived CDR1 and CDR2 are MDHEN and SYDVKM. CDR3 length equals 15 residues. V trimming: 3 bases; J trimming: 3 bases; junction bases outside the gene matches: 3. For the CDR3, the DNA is TGTGCCAGCAGTTTTAGCGGGGGGAATACAGATACGCAGTATTTT. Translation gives CASSFSGGNTDTQYF. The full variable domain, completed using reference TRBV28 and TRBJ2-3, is DVKVTQSSRYLVKRTGEKVFLECVQDMDHENMFWYRQDPGLGLRLIYFSYDVKMKEKGDIPEGYSVSREKKERFSLILESASTNQTSMYLCASSFSGGNTDTQYFGPGTRLTVL.

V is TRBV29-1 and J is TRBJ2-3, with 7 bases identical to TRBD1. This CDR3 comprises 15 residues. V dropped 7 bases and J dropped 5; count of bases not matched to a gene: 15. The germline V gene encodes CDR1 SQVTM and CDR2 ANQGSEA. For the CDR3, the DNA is TGCAGCGCTCCGCTCGACAGGGCCAGGGAAGATACGCAGTATTTT. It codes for CSAPLDRAREDTQYF.

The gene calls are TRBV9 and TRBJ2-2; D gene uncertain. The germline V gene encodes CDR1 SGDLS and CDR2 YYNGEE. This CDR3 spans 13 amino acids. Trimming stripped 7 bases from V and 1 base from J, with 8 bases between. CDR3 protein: CASHDLNTGELFF. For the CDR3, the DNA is TGTGCCAGCCACGACCTGAACACCGGGGAGCTGTTTTTT.

The CDR3 is CSARAGGSSQPQHF. The CDR3 DNA reads TGCAGTGCTAGAGCAGGGGGCTCGAGTCAGCCCCAGCATTTT. The chain links TRBV20-1 to TRBJ1-5; the match to TRBD1 covers 8 bases. The CDR3 is 14 residues long. Per germline, CDR1 DFQATT and CDR2 SNEGSKA (reference sequence). The junction had 5 bases not matched to a gene; V was cut back by 1 base and J by 6 bases.

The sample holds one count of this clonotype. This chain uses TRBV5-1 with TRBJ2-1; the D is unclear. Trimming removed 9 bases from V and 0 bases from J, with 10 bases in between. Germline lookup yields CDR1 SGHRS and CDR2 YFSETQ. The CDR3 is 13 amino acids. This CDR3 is CATGLSSYNEQFF. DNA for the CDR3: TGCGCCACCGGGCTGAGCTCCTACAATGAGCAGTTCTTC. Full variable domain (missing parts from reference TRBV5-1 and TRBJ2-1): KAGVTQTPRYLIKTRGQQVTLSCSPISGHRSVSWYQQTPGQGLQFLFEYFSETQRNKGNFPGRFSGRQFSNSRSEMNVSTLELGDSALYLCATGLSSYNEQFFGPGTRLTVL.

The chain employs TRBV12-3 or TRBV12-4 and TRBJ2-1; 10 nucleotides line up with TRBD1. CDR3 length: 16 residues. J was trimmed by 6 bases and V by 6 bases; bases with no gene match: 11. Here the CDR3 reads CASREGTGASFNEQFF. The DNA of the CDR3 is TGTGCCAGCAGGGAAGGGACAGGGGCCTCTTTCAATGAGCAGTTCTTC.

CDR3 in amino acids: CASSNRPGTQETQYF. CDR3 nucleotides: TGTGCCAGCAGCAACCGACCGGGCACCCAAGAGACCCAGTACTTC. V usage is TRBV7-9 and J usage is TRBJ2-5; no definite D call. The CDR3 has 15 residues. Trimming stripped 5 bases from V and 1 base from J, with 14 bases between. Germline CDR1 reads SEHNR; CDR2 reads FQNEAQ (reference sequence).

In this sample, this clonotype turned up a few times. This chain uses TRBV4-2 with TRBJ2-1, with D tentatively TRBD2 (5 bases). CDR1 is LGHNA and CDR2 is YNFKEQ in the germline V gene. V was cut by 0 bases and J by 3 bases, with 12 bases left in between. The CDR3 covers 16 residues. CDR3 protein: CASSQDSRTGYNEQFF. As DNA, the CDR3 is TGTGCCAGCAGCCAAGATTCGAGGACTGGCTACAATGAGCAGTTCTTC.

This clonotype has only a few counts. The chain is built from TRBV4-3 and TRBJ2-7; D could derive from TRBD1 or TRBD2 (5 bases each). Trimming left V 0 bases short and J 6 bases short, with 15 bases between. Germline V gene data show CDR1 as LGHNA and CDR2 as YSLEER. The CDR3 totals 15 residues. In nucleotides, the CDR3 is TGCGCCAGCAGCCAAGATCTTGGGGCCGGGGTCGAGCAGTACTTC. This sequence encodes CASSQDLGAGVEQYF.

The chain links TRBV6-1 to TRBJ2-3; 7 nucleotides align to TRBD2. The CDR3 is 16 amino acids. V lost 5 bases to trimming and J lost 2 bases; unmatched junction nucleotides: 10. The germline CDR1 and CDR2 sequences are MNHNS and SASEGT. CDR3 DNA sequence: TGTGCCAGCAGTCCTAGGGGTCGGGAGGCCACAGATACGCAGTATTTT. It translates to CASSPRGREATDTQYF.

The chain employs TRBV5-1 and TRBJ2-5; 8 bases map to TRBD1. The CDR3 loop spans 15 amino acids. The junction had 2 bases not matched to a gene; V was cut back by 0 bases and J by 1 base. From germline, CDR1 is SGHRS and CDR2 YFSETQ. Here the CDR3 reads CASSLVQGAQETQYF. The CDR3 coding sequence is TGCGCCAGCAGCTTGGTGCAGGGGGCCCAAGAGACCCAGTACTTC.

The CDR3 DNA sequence: TGCGCCAGCACCCTAGGGGCAGACTCCTATGATGGCTACACCTTC. It specifies CASTLGADSYDGYTF. V and J are TRBV5-1 and TRBJ1-2; weak D call: TRBD1 (5 bases). Germline lookup yields CDR1 SGHRS and CDR2 YFSETQ. CDR3 length: 15 residues. V was pared by 6 bases and J by 6 bases, with 21 bases between.

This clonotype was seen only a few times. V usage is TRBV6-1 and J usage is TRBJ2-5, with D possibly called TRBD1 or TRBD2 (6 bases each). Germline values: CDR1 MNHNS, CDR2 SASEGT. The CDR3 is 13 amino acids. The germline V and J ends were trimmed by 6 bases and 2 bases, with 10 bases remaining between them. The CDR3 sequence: CASSRGTQETQYF. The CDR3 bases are TGTGCCAGCAGCCGCGGGACACAAGAGACCCAGTACTTC.

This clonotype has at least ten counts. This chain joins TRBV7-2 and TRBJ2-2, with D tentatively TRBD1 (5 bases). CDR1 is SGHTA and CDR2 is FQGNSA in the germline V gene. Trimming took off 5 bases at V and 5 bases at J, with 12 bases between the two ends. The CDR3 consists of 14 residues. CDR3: CASSHRIWTGELFF. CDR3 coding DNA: TGTGCCAGCAGCCACAGGATCTGGACCGGGGAGCTGTTTTTT. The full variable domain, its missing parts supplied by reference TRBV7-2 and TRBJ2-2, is GAGVSQSPSNKVTEKGKDVELRCDPISGHTALYWYRQSLGQGLEFLIYFQGNSAPDKSGLPSDRFSAERTGGSVSTLTIQRTQQEDSAVYLCASSHRIWTGELFFGEGSRLTVL.

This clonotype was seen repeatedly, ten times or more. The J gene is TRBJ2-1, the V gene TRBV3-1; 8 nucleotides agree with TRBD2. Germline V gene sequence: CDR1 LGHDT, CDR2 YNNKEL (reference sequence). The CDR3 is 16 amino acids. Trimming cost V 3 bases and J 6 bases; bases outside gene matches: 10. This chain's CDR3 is CASSHPGLGEFNEQFF. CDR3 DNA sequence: TGTGCCAGCAGCCACCCGGGACTAGGGGAATTCAATGAGCAGTTCTTC.

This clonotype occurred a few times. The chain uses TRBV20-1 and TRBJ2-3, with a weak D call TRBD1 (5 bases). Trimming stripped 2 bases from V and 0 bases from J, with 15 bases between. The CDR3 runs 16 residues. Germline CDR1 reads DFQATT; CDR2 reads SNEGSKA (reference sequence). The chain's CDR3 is CSARIRAATSTDTQYF. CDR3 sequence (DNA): TGCAGTGCTAGAATCAGGGCAGCGACCAGCACAGATACGCAGTATTTT.

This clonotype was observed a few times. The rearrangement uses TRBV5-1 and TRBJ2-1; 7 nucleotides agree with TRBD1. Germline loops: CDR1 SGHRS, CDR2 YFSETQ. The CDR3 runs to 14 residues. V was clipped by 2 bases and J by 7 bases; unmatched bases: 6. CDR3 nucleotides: TGCGCCAGCAGCTTAGACAGGGAAGGGAATGAGCAGTTCTTC. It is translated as CASSLDREGNEQFF. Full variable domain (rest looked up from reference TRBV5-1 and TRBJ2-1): KAGVTQTPRYLIKTRGQQVTLSCSPISGHRSVSWYQQTPGQGLQFLFEYFSETQRNKGNFPGRFSGRQFSNSRSEMNVSTLELGDSALYLCASSLDREGNEQFFGPGTRLTVL.

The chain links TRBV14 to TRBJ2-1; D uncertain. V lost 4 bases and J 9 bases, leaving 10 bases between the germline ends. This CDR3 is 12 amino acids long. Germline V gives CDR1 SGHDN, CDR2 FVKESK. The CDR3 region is CASSPTRSEQFF. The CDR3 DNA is TGTGCCAGCAGCCCCACCCGAAGTGAGCAGTTCTTC.

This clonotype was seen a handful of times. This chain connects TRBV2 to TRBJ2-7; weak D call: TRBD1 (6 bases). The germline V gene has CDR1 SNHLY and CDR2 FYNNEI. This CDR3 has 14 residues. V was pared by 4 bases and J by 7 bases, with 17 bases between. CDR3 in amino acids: CASSGGPAGMEQYF. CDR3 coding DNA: TGTGCCAGCAGTGGGGGGCCCGCCGGGATGGAGCAGTACTTC.

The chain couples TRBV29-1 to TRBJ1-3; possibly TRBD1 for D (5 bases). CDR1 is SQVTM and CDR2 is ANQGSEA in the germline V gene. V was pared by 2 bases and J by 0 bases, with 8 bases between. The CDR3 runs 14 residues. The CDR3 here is CSVENRHSGNTIYF. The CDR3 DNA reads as TGCAGCGTTGAAAACAGGCACTCTGGAAACACCATATATTTT.

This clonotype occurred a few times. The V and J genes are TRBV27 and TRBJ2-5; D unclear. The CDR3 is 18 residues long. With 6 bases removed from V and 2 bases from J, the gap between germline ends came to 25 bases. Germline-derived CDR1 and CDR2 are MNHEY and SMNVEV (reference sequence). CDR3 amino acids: CASSSVGPLHPLQETQYF. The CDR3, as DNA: TGTGCCAGCAGCTCAGTCGGGCCTTTACATCCTCTTCAAGAGACCCAGTACTTC.

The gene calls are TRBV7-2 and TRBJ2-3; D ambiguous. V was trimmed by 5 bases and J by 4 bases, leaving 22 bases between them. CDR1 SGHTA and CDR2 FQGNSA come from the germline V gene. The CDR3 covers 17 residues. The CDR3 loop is CASSLLGWSLVADTQYF. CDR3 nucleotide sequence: TGTGCCAGCAGCCTTCTGGGGTGGAGCCTGGTGGCAGATACGCAGTATTTT.